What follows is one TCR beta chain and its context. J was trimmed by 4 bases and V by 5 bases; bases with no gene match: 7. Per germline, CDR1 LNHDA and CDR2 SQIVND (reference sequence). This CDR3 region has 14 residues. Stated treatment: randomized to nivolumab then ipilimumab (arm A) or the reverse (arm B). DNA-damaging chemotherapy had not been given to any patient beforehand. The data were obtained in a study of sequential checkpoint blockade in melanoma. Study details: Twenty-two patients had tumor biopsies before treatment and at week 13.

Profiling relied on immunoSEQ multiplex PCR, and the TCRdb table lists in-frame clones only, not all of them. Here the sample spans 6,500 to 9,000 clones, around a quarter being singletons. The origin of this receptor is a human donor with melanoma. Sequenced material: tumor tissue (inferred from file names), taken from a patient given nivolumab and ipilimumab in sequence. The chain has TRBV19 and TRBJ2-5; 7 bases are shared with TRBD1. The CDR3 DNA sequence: TGTGCCAGTAGTCTCGGACAGGTTCGAGAGACCCAGTACTTC. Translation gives CASSLGQVRETQYF.